This TCR beta chain was sequenced during a study of cytomegalovirus exposure and HLA in healthy donors. A note on this clone: What it binds is unknown.

60 Vbeta and 13 Jbeta primers were used in PCR. Profiled with immunoSEQ multiplex PCR; TCRdb holds only in-frame clones, not every one. The sample yields 150,000 to 200,000 clones, about 86% seen once. Germline V gene data show CDR1 as SGHTA and CDR2 as FQGNSA. The CDR3 extends over 15 amino acids. J was trimmed by 0 bases and V by 5 bases; bases with no gene match: 4. Study observations and caveats: Later analysis placed DRB1 highest and HLA-C lowest in TCR association rates, which differed by HLA locus.

V is TRBV7-2 and J is TRBJ1-3; 7 bases are shared with TRBD1. The TCR sequence derives from a man between 35 and 55 years old in good health and CMV-seropositive. The material sequenced was PBMCs. DNA of the CDR3: TGTGCCAGCAGCCGGGACAGCTTCTCTGGAAACACCATATATTTT. It specifies CASSRDSFSGNTIYF. Supplemented by reference TRBV7-2 and TRBJ1-3, the full variable domain reads GAGVSQSPSNKVTEKGKDVELRCDPISGHTALYWYRQSLGQGLEFLIYFQGNSAPDKSGLPSDRFSAERTGGSVSTLTIQRTQQEDSAVYLCASSRDSFSGNTIYFGEGSWLTVV.